The T cell receptor beta chain described here comes from a study of CD8+ T cells in alopecia areata (dated by TCRdb to the late 2010s). For the study in its entirety: The study used high-throughput TCRbeta sequencing to examine T cell clonal expansion in alopecia areata, in both the C3H/HeJ mouse model and human patients. In humans, TCRbeta sequencing was performed on scalp tissue and on sorted CD4+ and CD8+ peripheral blood T cells from healthy controls and from patients with patchy or totalis/universalis alopecia areata. Clonality in the scalp was compared among normal scalp (n=4), patchy alopecia areata scalp (n=8), and alopecia totalis/universalis scalp (n=8). RNA was extracted with the PAXgene miRNA kit for fixed scalp, the miRNeasy kit for PBMCs, and the RNeasy kit for mouse skin. TCRbeta CDR3 regions were amplified by immunoSEQ multiplex PCR using 35 Vbeta forward and 13 Jbeta reverse primers.

With respect to this clone: The antigen this receptor binds is unknown. Base qualities are not provided; no much larger clone lies one nucleotide away.

CDR3 length: 11 amino acids, cysteine to phenylalanine. CDR3 DNA is the only sequence kept; it has 33 bases, read in frame from the first base. Trimming costs V 5 bases and J 5 bases, and their ends lie 7 bases apart. The CDR1 and CDR2 encoded by the germline V gene (reference sequence) are MNHEY and SMNVEV. Summary of the overall study and its limitations: Compared with normal scalp, lesional scalp, particularly in alopecia totalis/universalis, had higher clonality and more expanded CD8+ clones, which suggests antigenic drive. Scalp TCR repertoire analysis is complicated because resident alphabeta T cells in normal human skin are also sequenced, whereas mouse skin is dominated by gammadelta T cells. TCR sequences shared between patients were less clear than in mice, possibly partly because of HLA diversity in the patient population.

The library was prepared using the immunoSEQ multiplex PCR assay. To provide template for TCR sequencing, every sample had RNA extracted and reverse transcribed into cDNA. First-strand cDNA was synthesized with SuperScript III using a 2:1 mix of oligo-dT and random hexamers. A synthetic immune receptor repertoire was used to measure amplification bias, and any remaining bias was corrected computationally. The published analysis was carried out like this. Raw reads were preprocessed for error removal, and CDR3 was defined according to IMGT conventions as running from the conserved cysteine to phenylalanine. Clonality was calculated as 1 minus Shannon entropy normalized by log2 of the number of productive unique TCRs. Whether each scalp clone was CD4 or CD8 was inferred by checking scalp TCRbeta sequences against the CD4 and CD8 repertoires from sorted blood. Drawn from immuneACCESS, this table holds only the in-frame rearrangements with V and J called that TCRdb kept. Clones are partly lost; checked studies trace under half to an unresolved V gene and leave the rest unexplained. The V and J calls and clone size are taken from that table; D and trimming were inferred from the DNA. This sample comprises approximately 130,000 clones, about 46% of them detected only once. About 10% of the sample goes to the ten largest clones.

Peripheral blood and lesional scalp punch biopsies were obtained from patients with alopecia areata. PBMCs were separated by density centrifugation and stained for CD3, CD4 and CD8, after which CD4+ and CD8+ T cells were sorted on a FACSAria. Alopecia areata patients who were not treated were recruited through a multicenter biomarker study. In four to six patients from the biomarker study, the blood CD8+ T cells went through an additional sort into NKG2D-low and NKG2D-high fractions. The sequence was obtained from a human donor with alopecia areata. The receptor chain draws on TRBV27 and TRBJ2-7; the D segment cannot be called with confidence. The sequencing sample was made of NKG2D-low CD8+ T cells sorted from blood. The cell subset or site label here, explained by the study, means: sorted CD8+ NKG2D-low blood T cells. CDR3 region: CASSTRDEQYF. The DNA sequence is TGTGCCAGCAGTACACGGGACGAGCAGTACTTC.